This TCR beta chain appears in the sequencing data of a study of blood T cell repertoires in COVID-19. Study at large: T cells, B-cell-depleted T cells, or PBMCs provided the cDNA or gDNA that served as material.

The CDR3 is made up of 16 amino acids. The junction had 4 bases not matched to a gene; V was cut back by 0 bases and J by 5 bases. The V gene's germline CDR1 is SGHNT and CDR2 YYREEE (reference sequence). Assignments of participants to cohorts depended upon their own reported clinical history. The method was immunoSEQ multiplex PCR; TCRdb's version includes in-frame clones alone and lacks a portion of them. The table lists 140,000 to 150,000 clones, approximately 87% of them singletons. The sequence came from a woman aged 25 to 39 with acute COVID-19. The specimen was PBMCs or T cells enriched from blood (not recorded which). The genes are TRBV5-4 and TRBJ2-5; TRBD2 matches 13 bases. The CDR3 DNA reads as TGTGCCAGCAGCTTGGGACTAGCGGGAGGTTTTGAGACCCAGTACTTC. Protein sequence: CASSLGLAGGFETQYF.